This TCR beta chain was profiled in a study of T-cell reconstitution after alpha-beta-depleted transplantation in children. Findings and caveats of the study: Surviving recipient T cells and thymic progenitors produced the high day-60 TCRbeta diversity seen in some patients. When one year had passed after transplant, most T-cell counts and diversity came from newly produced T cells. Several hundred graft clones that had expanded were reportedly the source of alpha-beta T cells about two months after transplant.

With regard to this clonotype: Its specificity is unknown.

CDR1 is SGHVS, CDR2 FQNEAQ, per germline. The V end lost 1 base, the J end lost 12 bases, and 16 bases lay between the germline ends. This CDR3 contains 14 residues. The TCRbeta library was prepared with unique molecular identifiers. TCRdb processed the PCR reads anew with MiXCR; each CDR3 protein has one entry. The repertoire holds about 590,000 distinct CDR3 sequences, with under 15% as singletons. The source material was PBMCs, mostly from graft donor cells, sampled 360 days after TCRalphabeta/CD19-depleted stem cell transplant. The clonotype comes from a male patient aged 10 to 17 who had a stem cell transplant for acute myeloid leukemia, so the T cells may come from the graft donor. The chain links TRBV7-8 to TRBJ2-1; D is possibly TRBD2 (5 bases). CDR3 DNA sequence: TGTGCCAGCAGCTTAGGAGGACTCCAAGAAACGCAGTTCTTC. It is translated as CASSLGGLQETQFF. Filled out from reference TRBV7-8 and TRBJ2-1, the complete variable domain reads GAGVSQSPRYKVAKRGQDVALRCDPISGHVSLFWYQQALGQGPEFLTYFQNEAQLDKSGLPSDRFFAERPEGSVSTLKIQRTQQEDSAVYLCASSLGGLQETQFFGPGTRLTVL.